This passage covers 2 T cell receptor beta chains from one sample sequenced in a study of cytomegalovirus exposure and HLA in healthy donors. Primers for the PCR totalled 60 Vbeta and 13 Jbeta. Method: immunoSEQ multiplex PCR; TCRdb's copy keeps in-frame clones and lacks some. The sample yields some 91,000 clones, about three quarters seen once. Source material: PBMCs. These receptors were collected from a man aged 40-49 years in good health and CMV-seropositive.

This clone was seen a handful of times. The CDR3 loop reads CASSAPPSGGVNEQFF. CDR3 DNA sequence: TGCGCCAGCAGCGCACCCCCTAGCGGGGGGGTCAATGAGCAGTTCTTC. This chain links TRBV5-1 with TRBJ2-1; 12 bases fit TRBD2. V gave up 4 bases and J gave up 6 bases; unmatched junction bases: 8. CDR1 and CDR2 from the germline V gene are SGHRS and YFSETQ. The CDR3 sequence is 16 residues long.

The chain employs TRBV6-1 and TRBJ2-3; maybe TRBD2 (5 bases). The CDR3 totals 16 residues. Trimming left V 3 bases short and J 1 base short, with 14 bases between. Per the germline V gene, CDR1 is MNHNS and CDR2 is SASEGT. Here the CDR3 DNA reads TGTGCCAGCAGTGAGATGAGCGGCCTGGGCACAGATACGCAGTATTTT. This gives the protein CASSEMSGLGTDTQYF.